A single sample gave rise to the 26 T cell receptor beta chains below, sequenced in a study of early T cells in non-severe SARS-CoV-2 infection. TCRdb re-derived calls from the 5' RACE reads in MiXCR, one entry per CDR3 protein. The table records around 79,000 distinct CDR3 sequences, 11% of them present only once. This material consisted of whole blood, taken at baseline. The source is an adult who was a healthcare worker with PCR-confirmed SARS-CoV-2 infection or an uninfected control (not recorded which).

This clonotype was recorded a few times. This chain uses TRBV30 with TRBJ1-6; no definite D call. The CDR3 consists of 15 residues. Germline V gene lookup returns CDR1 GTSNPN and CDR2 SVGIG (reference sequence). The V and J ends lost 0 bases and 10 bases respectively, with 16 bases between them. In nucleotides, the CDR3 is TGTGCCTGGAGTGTAGGAGATCCGACAAACTCACCCCTCCACTTT. Its protein is CAWSVGDPTNSPLHF.

This clonotype was seen repeatedly, ten times or more. The V call is TRBV28, the J call TRBJ1-2; a possible D gene is TRBD1 (5 bases). The CDR3 covers 14 residues. V shed 6 bases and J shed 7 bases, with 18 bases lying between them. Germline CDR1 MDHEN, CDR2 SYDVKM. CDR3 sequence: CASSPGWRPIGYTF. Here the CDR3 DNA reads TGTGCCAGCAGCCCAGGGTGGCGCCCTATTGGCTACACCTTC.

Many counts were recorded for this clonotype. The chain employs TRBV7-2 and TRBJ2-5; D is tentatively TRBD1 or TRBD2 (5 bases each). Germline V gene data show CDR1 as SGHTA and CDR2 as FQGNSA. The CDR3 has 13 amino acids. Trimming left V 4 bases short and J 9 bases short, with 15 bases between. Written as DNA, the CDR3 is TGTGCCAGCAGCTGGGGGAAACAGTGGGCCCAGTACTTC. Protein: CASSWGKQWAQYF. Full variable domain (rest looked up from reference TRBV7-2 and TRBJ2-5): GAGVSQSPSNKVTEKGKDVELRCDPISGHTALYWYRQSLGQGLEFLIYFQGNSAPDKSGLPSDRFSAERTGGSVSTLTIQRTQQEDSAVYLCASSWGKQWAQYFGPGTRLLVL.

V usage is TRBV7-2 and J usage is TRBJ1-2; a possible D gene is TRBD1 (6 bases). Germline loops: CDR1 SGHTA, CDR2 FQGNSA. This CDR3 region has 14 residues. Trimming removed 3 bases from V and 5 bases from J, with 13 bases in between. As DNA, the CDR3 is TGTGCCAGCAGCTTGGGAGGGACATCGTATGGCTACACCTTC. It specifies CASSLGGTSYGYTF.

The V and J genes are TRBV28 and TRBJ2-6; D is possibly TRBD1 or TRBD2 (5 bases each). V was cut by 6 bases and J by 0 bases, with 15 bases left in between. Germline V gives CDR1 MDHEN, CDR2 SYDVKM. The CDR3 loop spans 17 amino acids. The CDR3 reads CASSPGDLGSGANVLTF. The CDR3 region has the DNA TGTGCCAGCAGCCCCGGGGACCTTGGCTCTGGGGCCAACGTCCTGACTTTC.

In this sample, this clonotype turned up a few times. The chain recombines TRBV7-6 with TRBJ1-1; 9 bases match TRBD1. The CDR3 totals 13 residues. Unmatched junction bases numbered 6, after V lost 5 bases and J lost 8 bases. Germline CDR1 SGHVS, CDR2 FNYEAQ. The CDR3 DNA reads as TGTGCCAGCAGCACCGCCGGGACAGGGGAAGCTTTCTTT. It translates to CASSTAGTGEAFF.

V is TRBV28 and J is TRBJ2-3; a possible D gene is TRBD2 (5 bases). V lost 0 bases and J 3 bases, leaving 19 bases between the germline ends. Per the germline V gene, CDR1 is MDHEN and CDR2 is SYDVKM. There are 18 residues in the CDR3. This chain's CDR3 is CASSLWGVGFSDTDTQYF. The CDR3 DNA reads TGTGCCAGCAGTTTATGGGGAGTGGGCTTTTCTGATACAGATACGCAGTATTTT.

This clonotype was observed at least ten times. V and J are TRBV20-1 and TRBJ1-4; possibly TRBD1 for D (6 bases). The CDR3 length is 14 residues. Trimming took off 4 bases at V and 7 bases at J, with 16 bases between the two ends. Germline V gene lookup returns CDR1 DFQATT and CDR2 SNEGSKA (reference sequence). In DNA, the CDR3 is TGCAGTGCTACTAGAAGGGGGGCCAGTGAAAAACTGTTTTTT. As protein: CSATRRGASEKLFF.

The chain recombines TRBV7-8 with TRBJ1-1, with no clear D. Trimming pared 5 bases from V and 4 bases from J, leaving 5 bases between. Germline CDR1 SGHVS, CDR2 FQNEAQ. The CDR3 is 11 amino acids. The CDR3 is CASSTFTEAFF. The CDR3 DNA reads as TGTGCCAGCAGCACGTTCACTGAAGCTTTCTTT.

The V gene is TRBV4-1, the J gene TRBJ2-7, with TRBD1 as a possible D gene (6 bases). Germline-derived CDR1 and CDR2 are MGHRA and YSYEKL. Trimming stripped 1 base from V and 6 bases from J, with 19 bases between. The CDR3 loop spans 16 amino acids. The CDR3 nucleotides are TGCGCCAGCAGCCAAGGATACAGGGAATCTGGAGTCGAGCAGTACTTC. It translates to CASSQGYRESGVEQYF.

The chain links TRBV28 to TRBJ1-4; 10 bases line up with TRBD1. The CDR3 has 14 amino acids. Germline CDR1 reads MDHEN; CDR2 reads SYDVKM. V gave up 10 bases and J gave up 8 bases; unmatched junction bases: 10. The CDR3 bases are TGTGCCACAAGACGACAGGGGGCGAGGGAAAAACTGTTTTTT. Its translation is CATRRQGAREKLFF.

In its sample, this clonotype was seen many times. The chain links TRBV5-1 to TRBJ2-7, with 13 positions matching TRBD2. Germline loops: CDR1 SGHRS, CDR2 YFSETQ. This CDR3 is built from 15 residues. The V segment lost 3 bases and the J segment 3 bases; nucleotides outside the gene matches: 3. CDR3 DNA: TGCGCCAGCAGCTCCACTAGCGGGGGGGTCTACGAGCAGTACTTC. Protein product: CASSSTSGGVYEQYF.

The rearrangement links TRBV5-1 to TRBJ1-1, with D perhaps TRBD1 (6 bases). Germline V gives CDR1 SGHRS, CDR2 YFSETQ. Between the trimmed V and J ends, which lost 5 bases and 8 bases, there was a span of 19 bases. The CDR3 runs to 14 residues. The CDR3: CASSRTQGNGEAFF. Written as DNA, the CDR3 is TGCGCCAGCAGTCGAACACAGGGTAACGGAGAAGCTTTCTTT.

This clonotype was seen ten or more times. The J gene is TRBJ2-1, the V gene TRBV7-8; 9 bases match TRBD2. Per the germline V gene, CDR1 is SGHVS and CDR2 is FQNEAQ. J was trimmed by 4 bases and V by 5 bases; bases with no gene match: 9. The CDR3 contains 16 residues. The CDR3 sequence is CASSPTVSGGYNEQFF. The CDR3 bases are TGTGCCAGCAGCCCTACAGTGAGCGGGGGGTACAATGAGCAGTTCTTC. Variable domain in full (rest from reference TRBV7-8 and TRBJ2-1): GAGVSQSPRYKVAKRGQDVALRCDPISGHVSLFWYQQALGQGPEFLTYFQNEAQLDKSGLPSDRFFAERPEGSVSTLKIQRTQQEDSAVYLCASSPTVSGGYNEQFFGPGTRLTVL.

There are a few counts of this clonotype. The chain employs TRBV5-4 and TRBJ1-1, with D possibly matching TRBD1 (6 bases). V shed 7 bases and J shed 2 bases, with 15 bases lying between them. The CDR3 runs 14 residues. Germline V gene lookup returns CDR1 SGHNT and CDR2 YYREEE (reference sequence). The CDR3 reads CASGRGGFNTEAFF. CDR3 coding DNA: TGTGCCAGCGGCCGGGGGGGCTTTAACACTGAAGCTTTCTTT. The entire variable domain, with the rest obtained from reference TRBV5-4 and TRBJ1-1, is as follows: ETGVTQSPTHLIKTRGQQVTLRCSSQSGHNTVSWYQQALGQGPQFIFQYYREEENGRGNFPPRFSGLQFPNYSSELNVNALELDDSALYLCASGRGGFNTEAFFGQGTRLTVV.

This clonotype was counted between two and nine times. The rearrangement uses TRBV27 and TRBJ1-4, with 10 bases identical to TRBD1. After removal of 8 bases from V and 8 bases from J, the junction contained 11 bases not matched to a gene. Germline assignment: CDR1 MNHEY and CDR2 SMNVEV (reference sequence). This CDR3 has 15 residues. The CDR3 nucleotides read TGTGCCAGCCGATTACGAGGGACAGGGGTAGAAAAACTGTTTTTT. Translating it yields CASRLRGTGVEKLFF.

This clonotype was picked up a small number of times. The chain combines TRBV9 with TRBJ2-3, with D hard to call. CDR1 SGDLS and CDR2 YYNGEE come from the germline V gene. The CDR3 has 14 amino acids. The V end lost 3 bases, the J end lost 4 bases, and 12 bases lay between the germline ends. The DNA for the CDR3 is TGTGCCAGCAGCGCCTTGGGGATCCCAGATACGCAGTATTTT. This gives the protein CASSALGIPDTQYF.

The J gene is TRBJ1-4, the V gene TRBV28; D remains ambiguous. This CDR3 is 12 amino acids long. The ends were cut back, 7 bases at V and 5 bases at J, with 8 bases in the middle. In germline, CDR1 is MDHEN, CDR2 SYDVKM. The CDR3 loop reads CASTGENEKLFF. DNA of the CDR3: TGTGCCAGCACCGGGGAGAATGAAAAACTGTTTTTT.

This clonotype has at least ten counts. This chain uses TRBV20-1 with TRBJ1-2; D may be TRBD1 (5 bases). CDR1 and CDR2 (germline): DFQATT, SNEGSKA (reference sequence). This CDR3 region has 13 residues. Trimming removed 3 bases at V and 3 bases at J, with 11 bases between. The CDR3 here is CSARSRADYGYTF. Written as DNA, the CDR3 is TGCAGTGCTAGGTCCAGGGCGGACTATGGCTACACCTTC.

This clonotype has just a few counts. V gene TRBV20-1 combines with J gene TRBJ1-2; D is possibly TRBD1 (5 bases). V dropped 1 base and J dropped 0 bases, with 9 bases sitting between them. The CDR3 runs 14 residues. The germline CDR1 and CDR2 sequences are DFQATT and SNEGSKA (reference sequence). CDR3 residues: CSARVGTTNYGYTF. In DNA form, the CDR3 reads TGCAGTGCTAGAGTCGGGACGACTAACTATGGCTACACCTTC.

Comment on this clonotype: A much larger clone lies one base from this, so it may be a read error. The chain links TRBV6-5 to TRBJ2-1, with 7 bases fitting TRBD2. This CDR3 region has 18 residues. CDR1 is MNHEY and CDR2 is SVGAGI in the germline V gene. The CDR3: CVSSYSQREFSSYNEQFF. The CDR3 DNA reads TGTGTCAGCAGTTACTCGCAGCGGGAATTTAGCTCCTACAATGAGCAGTTCTTC.

At least ten counts were recorded for this clonotype. V and J are TRBV7-9 and TRBJ1-1; D is undetermined. The CDR3 totals 14 residues. The V end was cut by 3 bases, the J end by 1 base, with 9 bases between. Germline V gives CDR1 SEHNR, CDR2 FQNEAQ (reference sequence). The CDR3 DNA reads TGTGCCAGCAGCTTTGGGCTTTCGAACACTGAAGCTTTCTTT. Amino acids: CASSFGLSNTEAFF.

This clonotype was observed at least ten times. The rearrangement links TRBV6-4 to TRBJ2-3; D perhaps matches TRBD1 (6 bases). Trimming stripped 2 bases from V and 1 base from J, with 10 bases between. CDR1 is MRHNA, CDR2 SNTAGT, per germline. The CDR3 is 15 amino acids. The CDR3: CASSDEKGGTDTQYF. The CDR3, as DNA: TGTGCCAGCAGTGACGAAAAGGGGGGCACAGATACGCAGTATTTT.

The V call is TRBV7-2, the J call TRBJ2-3, with no clear D. V dropped 5 bases and J dropped 7 bases, with 10 bases sitting between them. The CDR3 runs to 12 residues. CDR1 and CDR2 from the germline V gene are SGHTA and FQGNSA. The CDR3 protein is CASSPLLNTQYF. The DNA for the CDR3 is TGTGCCAGCAGCCCCCTCCTTAATACGCAGTATTTT.

The V gene is TRBV14, the J gene TRBJ2-5; TRBD2 is a possible D gene (6 bases). Germline loops: CDR1 SGHDN, CDR2 FVKESK. V was cut by 5 bases and J by 7 bases, with 8 bases left in between. CDR3 length: 11 residues. Here the CDR3 DNA reads TGTGCCAGCAGCAGGGGACTGACCCAGTACTTC. This gives the protein CASSRGLTQYF.

The rearrangement uses TRBV27 and TRBJ1-1, with 9 nucleotides matching TRBD1. The V and J ends lost 11 bases and 1 base, in that order; junction bases with no gene match: 8. Germline values: CDR1 MNHEY, CDR2 SMNVEV (reference sequence). There are 14 residues in the CDR3. Written as DNA, the CDR3 is TGTGCCGCGGGGCGGGACAGGGAGAACACTGAAGCTTTCTTT. Translation gives CAAGRDRENTEAFF.